This T cell receptor (beta chain) was captured in a study of blood T cell repertoires in COVID-19. J lost 5 bases, V lost 10 bases, and 8 bases had no gene match. This CDR3 has 15 amino acids. Looked up from germline, CDR1 is ENHRY and CDR2 is SYGVKD. TCRdb keeps only in-frame clones here, not all; method: immunoSEQ multiplex PCR. The sample consists of about 480,000 clones, around 89% of them appearing once. Living in 20 to 30 US areas, the participants were between roughly 18 and 90 years of age. Clinical histories supplied by participants themselves formed the basis of cohort assignment. The clonotype was recovered from a woman aged 40 to 50 who had recovered from COVID-19. Sample: PBMCs or T cells enriched from blood (not recorded which). V and J are TRBV10-3 and TRBJ2-2; TRBD1 matches 12 bases. The CDR3 reads CASGPGQGATGELFF. The CDR3 nucleotides read TGTGCCAGCGGACCGGGACAGGGGGCAACCGGGGAGCTGTTTTTT.